Below are 30 T cell receptor beta chains sequenced from a single sample in a study of cytomegalovirus exposure and HLA in healthy donors. Use of 60 Vbeta and 13 Jbeta primers characterized the PCR. This table comes from immunoSEQ multiplex PCR, and its TCRdb copy is limited to in-frame clones, with some not included. The table shows about 100,000 clones, with 65% to 85% occurring only once. Material: PBMCs. Receptor source: a woman between 55 and 75 years old in good health and CMV-seropositive.

The chain carries TRBV2 and TRBJ1-2; TRBD1 might be the D (5 bases). Germline values: CDR1 SNHLY, CDR2 FYNNEI. The length of the CDR3 is 14 residues. The V end lost 9 bases, the J end lost 7 bases, and 21 bases lay between the germline ends. In DNA, the CDR3 is TGTGCCAGTAATCGGGGGGGTGATGTTGCTGGCTACACCTTC. Protein: CASNRGGDVAGYTF.

V and J are TRBV5-6 and TRBJ2-5; 12 nucleotides align to TRBD1. V lost 3 bases to trimming and J lost 6 bases; unmatched junction nucleotides: 6. The CDR3 runs 15 residues. The V gene's germline CDR1 is SGHDT and CDR2 YYEEEE. In DNA form, the CDR3 reads TGTGCCAGCAGCTGGGACAGGGGGCTAATGCAGACCCAGTACTTC. Amino acids: CASSWDRGLMQTQYF.

As for this clone: The junction and the germline gene differ at one end; a read error may be behind it. The chain carries TRBV7-9 and TRBJ2-5; D not certain. The CDR3 is 13 residues long. CDR1 SEHNR and CDR2 FQNEAQ come from the germline V gene (reference sequence). The CDR3 loop is CSSSFDISETQYF. The CDR3 DNA follows: TGTTCCAGCAGCTTTGACATATCAGAGACCCAGTACTTC.

With respect to this clone: One end of the junction fails to match germline, which may point to a read error. The chain joins TRBV7-9 to TRBJ2-5; D remains unclear. Germline loops: CDR1 SEHNR, CDR2 FQNEAQ (reference sequence). The CDR3 contains 12 residues. The CDR3, as DNA: TGTTCCAGCAGCGCCCCCCGGGAGACCCAGTACTTC. It is translated as CSSSAPRETQYF.

V gene TRBV9 combines with J gene TRBJ2-2; tentative D call: TRBD1 (5 bases). Germline V lookup: CDR1 SGDLS, CDR2 YYNGEE. Trimming shortened V by 3 bases and J by 6 bases, and 6 bases separated the two germline ends. The length of the CDR3 is 12 residues. The DNA for the CDR3 is TGTGCCAGCAGCGAAGGGGCCGGGGAGCTGTTTTTT. Translating gives CASSEGAGELFF.

V and J are TRBV21-1 and TRBJ2-2; the table's D call of TRBD2 was not tested on the DNA. TRBV21-1 is reported as a pseudogene. This CDR3 is 21 amino acids long. CDR3 sequence reads: CASSKAPISGRADSCPGELFF. Written as DNA, the CDR3 is TGTGCCAGCAGCAAAGCGCCGATCAGCGGGAGGGCCGATAGTTGTCCCGGGGAGCTGTTTTTT.

J is TRBJ1-1 and V is TRBV19; D might be TRBD1 (6 bases). Germline values: CDR1 LNHDA, CDR2 SQIVND (reference sequence). V gave up 8 bases and J gave up 1 base, with 17 bases separating them. The CDR3 is 15 amino acids. For the CDR3, the DNA is TGTGCCAGTGAGATTACAGGGCGTCAGAACACTGAAGCTTTCTTT. Its translation: CASEITGRQNTEAFF.

The genes are TRBV27 and TRBJ2-5, with 10 bases identical to TRBD1. The J call may be wrong; the DNA end is better matched by TRBJ2-7. This CDR3 is 16 amino acids long. Germline assignment: CDR1 MNHEY and CDR2 SMNVEV (reference sequence). The CDR3 DNA is TGTGCCAGCAGTTTGACCCTGGGACAGGGGCATTACGAGCAGTACTTC. This codes for CASSLTLGQGHYEQYF.

The V call is TRBV7-2, the J call TRBJ1-1; a possible D gene is TRBD1 (6 bases). The CDR3 length is 16 residues. The germline V gene has CDR1 SGHTA and CDR2 FQGNSA. The ends were cut back, 1 base at V and 4 bases at J, with 16 bases in the middle. The CDR3: CASSLGVGRGGTEAFF. Here the CDR3 DNA reads TGTGCCAGCAGCTTAGGAGTGGGCAGGGGCGGCACTGAAGCTTTCTTT.

The chain couples TRBV28 to TRBJ2-7, with 13 positions matching TRBD2. The CDR3 totals 13 residues. The junction had 5 bases not matched to a gene; V was cut back by 10 bases and J by 5 bases. Germline-derived CDR1 and CDR2 are MDHEN and SYDVKM. The CDR3 coding sequence is TGTGCCACCCGGACTAGCGGGAGTAACGAGCAGTACTTC. Protein: CATRTSGSNEQYF. Looking up the rest from reference TRBV28 and TRBJ2-7 gives the full variable domain: DVKVTQSSRYLVKRTGEKVFLECVQDMDHENMFWYRQDPGLGLRLIYFSYDVKMKEKGDIPEGYSVSREKKERFSLILESASTNQTSMYLCATRTSGSNEQYFGPGTRLTVT.

This clone came up once. The V gene is TRBV2, the J gene TRBJ1-6, with TRBD1 matching over 10 bases. The CDR3 runs 13 residues. Germline V CDR1 and CDR2: SNHLY, FYNNEI. V shed 6 bases, J shed 9 bases, and the junction held 2 bases outside the gene matches. The CDR3 DNA is TGTGCCAGCAGAAGACAGGGGGCTTCACCCCTCCACTTT. Encoded protein: CASRRQGASPLHF.

The genes are TRBV30 and TRBJ1-2; D is possibly TRBD1 (5 bases). CDR3 length: 14 residues. The V end was cut by 7 bases, the J end by 2 bases, with 17 bases between. Looked up from germline, CDR1 is GTSNPN and CDR2 is SVGIG (reference sequence). CDR3 in amino acids: CAYNAAGRNYGYTF. The CDR3 region has the DNA TGTGCCTACAACGCGGCAGGGAGGAACTATGGCTACACCTTC.

CDR3 in DNA: TGTGCCAGCAGCTTATATTCAGGGTCTGGAAACACCATATATTTT. It is translated as CASSLYSGSGNTIYF. The chain uses TRBV7-6 and TRBJ1-3, with a tentative D call TRBD1 (5 bases). Germline V gene sequence: CDR1 SGHVS, CDR2 FNYEAQ. CDR3 length equals 15 residues. The V gene lost 2 bases and the J gene lost 1 base, with 9 bases spanning the gap.

This clone was detected only once. This chain links TRBV18 with TRBJ2-1; TRBD2 aligns across 10 bases. This CDR3 has 15 residues. The V gene's germline CDR1 is KGHSH and CDR2 LQKENI. V was clipped by 1 base and J by 3 bases; unmatched bases: 0. The CDR3, as DNA: TGTGCCAGCTCACCACGGACTAGCGGCTACAATGAGCAGTTCTTC. It translates to CASSPRTSGYNEQFF.

The chain is built from TRBV15 and TRBJ1-4; D possibly corresponds to TRBD1 (5 bases). With 1 base removed from V and 7 bases from J, the gap between germline ends came to 13 bases. This CDR3 is 15 amino acids long. Germline loops: CDR1 LNHNV, CDR2 YYDKDF (reference sequence). The CDR3: CATSRGRGVGEKLFF. In DNA form, the CDR3 reads TGTGCCACCAGCAGAGGTCGGGGGGTCGGTGAAAAACTGTTTTTT.

The CDR3 nucleotides read TGTGCCAGCAGCTCATTCCACGGGACAGGGAGCTACGAGCAGTACTTC. Its protein product is CASSSFHGTGSYEQYF. The chain is built from TRBV7-9 and TRBJ2-7; TRBD1 agrees at 9 bases. The ends lost 4 bases at V and 3 bases at J; junction bases unmatched: 10. Germline V gene lookup returns CDR1 SEHNR and CDR2 FQNEAQ (reference sequence). This CDR3 is 16 amino acids long.

The chain joins TRBV6-5 to TRBJ2-5; D uncertain. The germline V and J ends were trimmed by 6 bases and 4 bases, with 12 bases remaining between them. CDR1 and CDR2 from the germline V gene are MNHEY and SVGAGI. The CDR3 has 13 residues. DNA for the CDR3: TGTGCCAGCAGGAAGGCAGGTCGAGAGACCCAGTACTTC. Translated: CASRKAGRETQYF.

On this clone itself: Other DNA sequences in this sample translate to the same CDR3. The gene calls are TRBV7-9 and TRBJ1-1; D not resolved. Trimming left V 1 base short and J 2 bases short, with 5 bases between. The CDR3 length is 13 residues. Germline V gives CDR1 SEHNR, CDR2 FQNEAQ (reference sequence). The CDR3, as DNA: TGTGCCAGCAGCTTAGGGCAAAACACTGAAGCTTTCTTT. The encoded protein is CASSLGQNTEAFF.

This clone has a single count. This chain connects TRBV7-3 to TRBJ1-1, with D unresolved. Germline V gene lookup returns CDR1 SGHTA and CDR2 FQGTGA. The CDR3 sequence is 13 residues long. Trimming removed 5 bases from V and 1 base from J, with 8 bases in between. The CDR3 is CASSTYPNTEAFF. In DNA form, the CDR3 reads TGTGCCAGCAGCACCTACCCGAACACTGAAGCTTTCTTT.

The V gene is TRBV30, the J gene TRBJ2-7; 9 nucleotides align to TRBD2. Germline values: CDR1 GTSNPN, CDR2 SVGIG (reference sequence). CDR3 length equals 13 residues. The V and J ends lost 4 bases and 5 bases, in that order; junction bases with no gene match: 6. The DNA for the CDR3 is TGTGCCTGGAACGCGGGAGGGCCCCACGAGCAGTACTTC. Translation gives CAWNAGGPHEQYF.

The CDR3 DNA reads as TGCGCCAGCAGCCAACGACCGGGACAGGGGACAGATACGCAGTATTTT. Its protein is CASSQRPGQGTDTQYF. J is TRBJ2-3 and V is TRBV5-1; the match to TRBD1 covers 10 bases. The CDR3 extends over 16 amino acids. Germline V gene lookup returns CDR1 SGHRS and CDR2 YFSETQ. The V segment lost 4 bases and the J segment 3 bases; nucleotides outside the gene matches: 8.

The chain is built from TRBV6-5 and TRBJ1-1; D is perhaps TRBD1 (5 bases). Germline CDR1 MNHEY, CDR2 SVGAGI. The CDR3 has 13 amino acids. The V gene lost 6 bases and the J gene lost 5 bases, with 13 bases spanning the gap. The CDR3 nucleotides read TGTGCCAGCAGGAGAGGGACTAGGACTGAAGCTTTCTTT. This translates into CASRRGTRTEAFF.

The chain recombines TRBV29-1 with TRBJ2-5; 7 bases line up with TRBD2. The last part of the DNA fits TRBJ2-7 better; the J call may be wrong. CDR1 is SQVTM, CDR2 ANQGSEA, per germline. This CDR3 is built from 13 residues. The CDR3 nucleotides read TGCAGCGTTGGAGGGGCGGGGGCCTACGAGCAGTACTTC. Protein: CSVGGAGAYEQYF.

The rearrangement links TRBV6-5 to TRBJ2-3; 10 positions match TRBD2. Per the germline V gene, CDR1 is MNHEY and CDR2 is SVGAGI. The length of the CDR3 is 13 residues. The V and J ends lost 5 bases and 5 bases, in that order; junction bases with no gene match: 1. CDR3 region: CASSRLAGDTQYF. The DNA for the CDR3 is TGTGCCAGCAGTCGACTAGCGGGAGATACGCAGTATTTT.

This clone has only a few counts. The chain recombines TRBV7-9 with TRBJ1-2; D is unclear. The CDR3 extends over 12 amino acids. Trimming left V 5 bases short and J 8 bases short, with 12 bases between. The germline CDR1 and CDR2 sequences are SEHNR and FQNEAQ (reference sequence). CDR3 in amino acids: CASSTQSVGYTF. DNA of the CDR3: TGTGCCAGCAGCACGCAATCGGTCGGCTACACCTTC.

The chain uses TRBV5-1 and TRBJ1-1, with 8 nucleotides matching TRBD1. CDR1 SGHRS and CDR2 YFSETQ come from the germline V gene. The junction had 5 bases not matched to a gene; V was cut back by 2 bases and J by 5 bases. CDR3 length: 14 amino acids. The CDR3 spells CASSFTGGETEAFF. CDR3 bases: TGCGCCAGCAGCTTTACAGGGGGGGAGACTGAAGCTTTCTTT.

The chain uses TRBV10-1 and TRBJ2-7; 8 bases are shared with TRBD2. The germline gives CDR1 WNHNN, CDR2 SYGVQD (reference sequence). The CDR3 consists of 15 residues. V dropped 0 bases and J dropped 7; count of bases not matched to a gene: 8. The CDR3 nucleotides are TGCGCCAGCAGTGAGTCGCTTCTAGCGGGCGCTGAGCAGTACTTC. Its translation is CASSESLLAGAEQYF.

This clone came up a few times. The rearrangement uses TRBV10-2 and TRBJ1-1; D not certain. The CDR3 runs to 14 residues. Trimming took off 2 bases at V and 0 bases at J, with 7 bases between the two ends. The germline CDR1 and CDR2 sequences are WSHSY and SAAADI. The CDR3 nucleotides read TGCGCCAGCAGTGAGGCGGATTTGAACACTGAAGCTTTCTTT. It encodes CASSEADLNTEAFF.

This rearrangement joins TRBV5-1 to TRBJ1-3; D possibly corresponds to TRBD1 (5 bases). This CDR3 contains 15 residues. With 2 bases removed from V and 2 bases from J, the gap between germline ends came to 11 bases. Germline V lookup: CDR1 SGHRS, CDR2 YFSETQ. CDR3 region: CASSLRQSPGNTIYF. DNA for the CDR3: TGCGCCAGCAGCTTAAGACAGTCTCCTGGAAACACCATATATTTT.

This clone was seen once. The chain has TRBV6-5 and TRBJ1-2, with D unclear. The CDR3 spans 15 residues. The V gene lost 0 bases and the J gene lost 2 bases, with 10 bases spanning the gap. Germline-derived CDR1 and CDR2 are MNHEY and SVGAGI. The CDR3 loop reads CASSYSSGTNYGYTF. CDR3 in DNA: TGTGCCAGCAGTTACTCGTCAGGAACAAACTATGGCTACACCTTC.